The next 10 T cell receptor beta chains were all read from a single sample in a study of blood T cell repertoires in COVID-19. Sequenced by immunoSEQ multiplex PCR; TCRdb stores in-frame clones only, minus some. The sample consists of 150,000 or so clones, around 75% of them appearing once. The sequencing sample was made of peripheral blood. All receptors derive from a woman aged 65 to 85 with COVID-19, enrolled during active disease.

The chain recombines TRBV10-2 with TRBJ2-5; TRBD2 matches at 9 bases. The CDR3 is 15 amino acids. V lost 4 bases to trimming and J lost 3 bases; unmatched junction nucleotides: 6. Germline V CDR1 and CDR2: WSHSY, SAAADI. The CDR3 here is CASSGGGAGEETQYF. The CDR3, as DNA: TGCGCCAGCAGTGGCGGGGGGGCCGGTGAAGAGACCCAGTACTTC.

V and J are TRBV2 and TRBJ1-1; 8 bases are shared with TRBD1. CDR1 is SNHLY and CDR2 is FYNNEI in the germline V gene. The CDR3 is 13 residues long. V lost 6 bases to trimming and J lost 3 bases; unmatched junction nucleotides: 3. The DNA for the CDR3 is TGTGCCAGCAGATCGACAGGGGACACTGAAGCTTTCTTT. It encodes CASRSTGDTEAFF.

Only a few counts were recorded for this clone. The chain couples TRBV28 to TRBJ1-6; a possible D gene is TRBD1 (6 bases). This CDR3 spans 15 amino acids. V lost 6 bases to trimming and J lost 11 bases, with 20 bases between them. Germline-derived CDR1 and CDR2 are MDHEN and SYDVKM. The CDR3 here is CASSNPEGGRAPLHF. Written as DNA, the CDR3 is TGTGCCAGCAGCAACCCTGAGGGGGGGCGGGCACCCCTCCACTTT.

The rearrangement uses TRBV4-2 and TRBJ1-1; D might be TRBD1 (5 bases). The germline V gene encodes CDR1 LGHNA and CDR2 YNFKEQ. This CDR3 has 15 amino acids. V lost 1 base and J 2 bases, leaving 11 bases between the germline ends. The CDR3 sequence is CASSQGGAENTEAFF. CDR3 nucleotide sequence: TGTGCCAGCAGCCAAGGCGGGGCAGAAAACACTGAAGCTTTCTTT.

In nucleotides, the CDR3 is TGTGCCTGGAATCCGGGACAGAGACCCTATGGCTACACCTTC. Encoded protein: CAWNPGQRPYGYTF. This chain joins TRBV30 and TRBJ1-2; 7 bases agree with TRBD1. CDR1 GTSNPN and CDR2 SVGIG come from the germline V gene (reference sequence). CDR3 length: 14 amino acids. V dropped 4 bases and J dropped 4; count of bases not matched to a gene: 9.

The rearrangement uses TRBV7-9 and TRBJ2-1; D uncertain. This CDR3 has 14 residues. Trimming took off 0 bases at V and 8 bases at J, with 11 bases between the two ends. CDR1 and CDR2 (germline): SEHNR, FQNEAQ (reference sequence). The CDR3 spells CASSLASLTHEQFF. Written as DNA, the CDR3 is TGTGCCAGCAGCTTAGCAAGCCTTACCCATGAGCAGTTCTTC. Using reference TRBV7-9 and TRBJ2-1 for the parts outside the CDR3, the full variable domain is DTGVSQNPRHKITKRGQNVTFRCDPISEHNRLYWYRQTLGQGPEFLTYFQNEAQLEKSRLLSDRFSAERPKGSFSTLEIQRTEQGDSAMYLCASSLASLTHEQFFGPGTRLTVL.

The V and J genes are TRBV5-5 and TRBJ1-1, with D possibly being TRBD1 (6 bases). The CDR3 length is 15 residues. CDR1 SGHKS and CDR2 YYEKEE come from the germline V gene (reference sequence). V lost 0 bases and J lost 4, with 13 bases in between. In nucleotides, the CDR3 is TGTGCCAGCAGCTTGGCCCACAGGGTTGGCACTGAAGCTTTCTTT. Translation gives CASSLAHRVGTEAFF.

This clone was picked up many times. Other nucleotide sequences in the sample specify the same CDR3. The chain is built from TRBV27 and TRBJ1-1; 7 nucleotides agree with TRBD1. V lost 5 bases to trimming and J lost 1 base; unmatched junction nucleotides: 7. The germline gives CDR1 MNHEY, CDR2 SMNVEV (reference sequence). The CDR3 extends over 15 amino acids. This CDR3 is CASSTRQGANTEAFF. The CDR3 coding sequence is TGTGCCAGCAGTACCCGACAGGGTGCGAACACTGAAGCTTTCTTT.

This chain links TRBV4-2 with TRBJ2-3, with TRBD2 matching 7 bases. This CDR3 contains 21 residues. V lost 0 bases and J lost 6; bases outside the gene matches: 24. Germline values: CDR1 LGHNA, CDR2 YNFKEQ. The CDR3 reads CASSQDTGGLGSSRPGDTQYF. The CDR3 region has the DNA TGTGCCAGCAGCCAAGATACGGGGGGTCTGGGGAGCTCCCGACCGGGGGATACGCAGTATTTT.

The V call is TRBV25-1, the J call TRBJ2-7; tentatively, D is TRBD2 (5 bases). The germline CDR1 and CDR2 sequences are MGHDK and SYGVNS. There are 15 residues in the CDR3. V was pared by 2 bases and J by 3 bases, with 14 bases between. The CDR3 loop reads CASSESPVAGYEQYF. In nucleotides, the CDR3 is TGTGCCAGCAGTGAAAGCCCCGTCGCGGGCTACGAGCAGTACTTC.